This TCR beta chain was sequenced during a study of OX40 agonist ivuxolimab in advanced cancers. Study conclusions and caveats: Also present in some nonresponders was a low level of normalized T-cell clonal expansion.

In this sample, this clone turned up a few times. Its antigen is still unknown. CDR1 is LNHDA, CDR2 SQIVND, per germline (reference sequence). The CDR3 is 12 residues long. V shed 4 bases and J shed 6 bases, with 10 bases lying between them. Only in-frame clones appear in the TCRdb table, and some are missing; sequencing was by immunoSEQ multiplex PCR. Of 12,000 to 15,000 clones listed, approximately 80% are singletons. The source material was CD4+ or CD8+ T cells sorted from blood, sampled in a trial of the OX40 agonist ivuxolimab. The chain uses TRBV19 and TRBJ2-7; no firm D call. This sequence was found in an adult with an advanced solid tumor such as melanoma, head and neck, liver or kidney cancer. The CDR3 protein is CASSTSLSEQYF. The CDR3 nucleotides read TGTGCCAGTAGTACTAGTCTGAGCGAGCAGTACTTC.